The 31 T cell receptor beta chains given below trace back to one sample, sequenced in a study of cytomegalovirus exposure and HLA in healthy donors. PCR involved 60 Vbeta and 13 Jbeta primers. Clones were read by immunoSEQ multiplex PCR, and TCRdb kept only the in-frame ones, dropping some. The sample records over 200,000 clones, 75% to 80% being singletons. Specimen: PBMCs. These receptors all come from a male donor in good health and CMV-seronegative.

This rearrangement joins TRBV7-3 to TRBJ1-1, with a tentative D call TRBD1 (5 bases). V shed 1 base and J shed 1 base, with 10 bases lying between them. The CDR3 is 15 residues long. Germline-derived CDR1 and CDR2 are SGHTA and FQGTGA. CDR3 sequence reads: CASSLMGGRNTEAFF. The CDR3 DNA is TGTGCCAGCAGCTTAATGGGGGGACGGAACACTGAAGCTTTCTTT.

The V call is TRBV10-3, the J call TRBJ2-7; TRBD1 agrees at 7 bases. After removal of 3 bases from V and 6 bases from J, the junction contained 11 bases not matched to a gene. In germline, CDR1 is ENHRY, CDR2 SYGVKD. The CDR3 is 15 amino acids. CDR3 sequence (DNA): TGTGCCATCAGTGACGGAACAGGGGCCTCCGGCGAGCAGTACTTC. Translating gives CAISDGTGASGEQYF.

This clone was detected once. The chain recombines TRBV28 with TRBJ2-2; TRBD2 aligns across 7 bases. The CDR3 has 14 residues. V shed 5 bases, J shed 5 bases, and the junction held 5 bases outside the gene matches. Germline V gives CDR1 MDHEN, CDR2 SYDVKM. CDR3 in amino acids: CASSPAAGTGELFF. Written as DNA, the CDR3 is TGTGCCAGCAGTCCCGCAGCGGGGACCGGGGAGCTGTTTTTT. The full variable domain, completed using reference TRBV28 and TRBJ2-2, is DVKVTQSSRYLVKRTGEKVFLECVQDMDHENMFWYRQDPGLGLRLIYFSYDVKMKEKGDIPEGYSVSREKKERFSLILESASTNQTSMYLCASSPAAGTGELFFGEGSRLTVL.

The CDR3 nucleotides are TGTGCCAGCAGCTGGCCGACTAGCGGGGTCACAGATACGCAGTATTTT. The encoded protein is CASSWPTSGVTDTQYF. The genes are TRBV7-9 and TRBJ2-3; 11 positions match TRBD2. Trimming took 4 bases from V and 2 from J; bases not matched to a gene: 5. This CDR3 has 16 residues. CDR1 is SEHNR and CDR2 is FQNEAQ in the germline V gene (reference sequence).

J is TRBJ2-7 and V is TRBV27; TRBD2 aligns across 10 bases. Germline assignment: CDR1 MNHEY and CDR2 SMNVEV (reference sequence). CDR3 length equals 17 residues. Unmatched junction bases numbered 6, after V lost 0 bases and J lost 1 base. CDR3 bases: TGTGCCAGCAGTTTATCGAATCCTAGCGGGAGTTCCTACGAGCAGTACTTC. It specifies CASSLSNPSGSSYEQYF.

The J gene is TRBJ2-5, the V gene TRBV4-2; D is perhaps TRBD1 (6 bases). The J call may be wrong; the DNA end is better matched by TRBJ2-7. The length of the CDR3 is 14 residues. From germline, CDR1 is LGHNA and CDR2 YNFKEQ. Here the CDR3 DNA reads TGTGCCAGCAGCCAAGGTCAGGGGACCTACGAGCAGTACTTC. It specifies CASSQGQGTYEQYF.

The rearrangement links TRBV5-1 to TRBJ2-5; 11 nucleotides agree with TRBD1. CDR3 size: 16 residues. Germline loops: CDR1 SGHRS, CDR2 YFSETQ. Trimming removed 4 bases from V and 1 base from J; junction bases left unmatched: 6. For the CDR3, the DNA is TGCGCCAGCAGCCCTGGGACAGGGGGTAGCCAAGAGACCCAGTACTTC. Amino acids: CASSPGTGGSQETQYF.

This chain links TRBV4-1 with TRBJ2-7, with 8 bases aligning to TRBD1. Per the germline V gene, CDR1 is MGHRA and CDR2 is YSYEKL. V trimming: 1 base; J trimming: 7 bases; junction bases outside the gene matches: 6. This CDR3 has 14 amino acids. In DNA, the CDR3 is TGCGCCAGCAGCCAAGGTCAGGGGGCGAGGGAGCAGTACTTC. Translation: CASSQGQGAREQYF.

The rearrangement links TRBV28 to TRBJ2-1; 13 bases fit TRBD2. The V and J ends lost 7 bases and 1 base, in that order; junction bases with no gene match: 10. The length of the CDR3 is 18 residues. Germline V gene sequence: CDR1 MDHEN, CDR2 SYDVKM. CDR3 sequence: CASTKTSGGPGSYNEQFF. The CDR3 nucleotides are TGTGCCAGCACCAAGACTAGCGGGGGGCCCGGGTCCTACAATGAGCAGTTCTTC.

The chain is built from TRBV6-5 and TRBJ2-3; D may be TRBD1 (5 bases). CDR3 length: 15 amino acids. Germline CDR1 and CDR2: MNHEY and SVGAGI. Between the trimmed V and J ends, which lost 7 bases and 0 bases, there was a span of 14 bases. The CDR3 loop is CASTLSGFSTDTQYF. In nucleotides, the CDR3 is TGTGCCAGCACCCTTTCAGGGTTTAGCACAGATACGCAGTATTTT.

The chain couples TRBV28 to TRBJ1-4; TRBD1 matches at 9 bases. V gave up 6 bases and J gave up 7 bases; unmatched junction bases: 9. This CDR3 has 15 residues. The germline V gene encodes CDR1 MDHEN and CDR2 SYDVKM. CDR3 DNA sequence: TGTGCCAGCAGGGTACAGGGGGCCAAGGGTGAAAAACTGTTTTTT. It is translated as CASRVQGAKGEKLFF.

The chain has TRBV7-9 and TRBJ1-1, with D tentatively TRBD1 (5 bases). Looked up from germline, CDR1 is SEHNR and CDR2 is FQNEAQ (reference sequence). Trimming cost V 4 bases and J 0 bases, with 6 bases left between them. This CDR3 has 13 amino acids. The CDR3 is CASSSTVNTEAFF. CDR3 sequence (DNA): TGTGCCAGCAGCTCGACAGTGAACACTGAAGCTTTCTTT.

The chain recombines TRBV28 with TRBJ2-5; 9 bases match TRBD1. V was pared by 5 bases and J by 5 bases, with 3 bases of the junction left unmatched. In germline, CDR1 is MDHEN, CDR2 SYDVKM. The CDR3 runs to 13 residues. The CDR3 DNA sequence: TGTGCCAGCAGTCCGGACAGGGGTGAGACCCAGTACTTC. Its protein is CASSPDRGETQYF.

The J gene is TRBJ2-7, the V gene TRBV7-2, with D perhaps matching TRBD2 (5 bases). Germline CDR1 SGHTA, CDR2 FQGNSA. CDR3 length: 14 amino acids. V lost 4 bases, J lost 0 bases, and 10 bases lay in between. CDR3 in amino acids: CASSSRRDSYEQYF. CDR3 in DNA: TGTGCCAGCAGCTCCCGACGGGACTCCTACGAGCAGTACTTC.

Remarks on this clone: Other DNA sequences of this sample code for an identical CDR3. CDR3 nucleotides: TGCAGTGCTGAGCAAGAGACCCAGTACTTC. Translation: CSAEQETQYF. This chain connects TRBV20-1 to TRBJ2-5; D unresolved. The V end was cut by 5 bases, the J end by 2 bases, with 3 bases between. This CDR3 is built from 10 residues. The germline V gene has CDR1 DFQATT and CDR2 SNEGSKA (reference sequence).

The CDR3 DNA is TGTGCCAGCAGCTTAGGGGAGCGGGAGAACACAGATACGCAGTATTTT. Translated: CASSLGERENTDTQYF. The chain recombines TRBV11-3 with TRBJ2-3; TRBD2 matches at 8 bases. V gave up 1 base and J gave up 2 bases; unmatched junction bases: 5. The CDR3 contains 16 residues. Germline assignment: CDR1 SGHNT and CDR2 YENEEA.

The rearrangement links TRBV5-1 to TRBJ2-7; D is ambiguous. V was trimmed by 0 bases and J by 0 bases, leaving 10 bases between them. This CDR3 has 15 amino acids. Germline lookup yields CDR1 SGHRS and CDR2 YFSETQ. In nucleotides, the CDR3 is TGCGCCAGCAGCTTGGGGCAGGTCCTCTCCTACGAGCAGTACTTC. It yields the protein CASSLGQVLSYEQYF. The full variable domain, rest sourced from reference TRBV5-1 and TRBJ2-7, is KAGVTQTPRYLIKTRGQQVTLSCSPISGHRSVSWYQQTPGQGLQFLFEYFSETQRNKGNFPGRFSGRQFSNSRSEMNVSTLELGDSALYLCASSLGQVLSYEQYFGPGTRLTVT.

This rearrangement joins TRBV19 to TRBJ2-1, with D unclear. CDR1 is LNHDA and CDR2 is SQIVND in the germline V gene (reference sequence). The length of the CDR3 is 13 residues. V gave up 6 bases and J gave up 4 bases, with 10 bases separating them. CDR3 residues: CASREKVYNEQFF. For the CDR3, the DNA is TGTGCCAGTAGGGAGAAGGTTTACAATGAGCAGTTCTTC.

In its sample, this clone was seen once. CDR3 in DNA: TGTGCCAGCATCAAAGGGGGGGGCTCTGGAAACACCATATATTTT. Translated, it gives CASIKGGGSGNTIYF. The chain uses TRBV6-1 and TRBJ1-3, with D possibly being TRBD1 (6 bases). CDR1 is MNHNS and CDR2 is SASEGT in the germline V gene. The CDR3 is made up of 15 amino acids. V lost 7 bases to trimming and J lost 0 bases, with 13 bases between them.

V usage is TRBV7-9 and J usage is TRBJ1-2; 9 nucleotides match TRBD1. The CDR3 totals 14 residues. V trimming: 7 bases; J trimming: 8 bases; junction bases outside the gene matches: 11. Germline V CDR1 and CDR2: SEHNR, FQNEAQ (reference sequence). The CDR3 region is CASTKAGTGGGYTF. The DNA for the CDR3 is TGTGCCAGCACCAAAGCGGGAACAGGGGGCGGCTACACCTTC.

The V gene is TRBV9, the J gene TRBJ1-4; 9 positions agree with TRBD1. Germline values: CDR1 SGDLS, CDR2 YYNGEE. The CDR3 consists of 18 residues. The junction had 12 bases not matched to a gene; V was cut back by 4 bases and J by 2 bases. The CDR3 here is CASSQSPGQGSTNEKLFF. DNA for the CDR3: TGTGCCAGCAGCCAAAGTCCGGGACAGGGATCCACTAATGAAAAACTGTTTTTT.

This clone was seen only once. CDR3 sequence: CASSHGTGYEQYF. CDR3 bases: TGTGCCAGCAGCCACGGGACAGGCTACGAGCAGTACTTC. The chain uses TRBV14 and TRBJ2-7; 8 bases agree with TRBD1. The CDR3 is 13 residues long. Germline trimming cut 3 bases from V and 3 bases from J; bases unmatched to any gene: 1. Germline V gene sequence: CDR1 SGHDN, CDR2 FVKESK.

The chain combines TRBV13 with TRBJ1-1; no reliable D call. CDR3 length equals 14 residues. The germline CDR1 and CDR2 sequences are PRHDT and FYEKMQ (reference sequence). V lost 5 bases and J lost 0, with 10 bases in between. The CDR3 reads CASSPGRLNTEAFF. CDR3 in DNA: TGTGCCAGCAGCCCGGGAAGGCTGAACACTGAAGCTTTCTTT.

This chain uses TRBV19 with TRBJ2-2; D gene unclear. The CDR3 has 15 residues. V was cut by 6 bases and J by 5 bases, with 16 bases left in between. Germline assignment: CDR1 LNHDA and CDR2 SQIVND (reference sequence). In nucleotides, the CDR3 is TGTGCCAGTAGATATATCGCCACGAGAACCGGGGAGCTGTTTTTT. This codes for CASRYIATRTGELFF.

The chain has TRBV6-6 and TRBJ2-7, with D possibly TRBD2 on 5 matching bases. The germline V gene encodes CDR1 MNHNY and CDR2 SVGAGI (reference sequence). There are 14 residues in the CDR3. Trimming left V 2 bases short and J 1 base short, with 9 bases between. In DNA, the CDR3 is TGTGCCAGCAGTTACGTGGCGGGTTCCTACGAGCAGTACTTC. Its protein is CASSYVAGSYEQYF.

This clone was observed once. The chain is built from TRBV4-2 and TRBJ2-5, with D maybe TRBD1 (6 bases). Trimming shortened V by 4 bases and J by 5 bases, and 20 bases separated the two germline ends. This CDR3 region has 16 residues. In germline, CDR1 is LGHNA, CDR2 YNFKEQ. CDR3 DNA sequence: TGTGCCAGCAGCCCCGCTTCCCCAGGGGCCGGGGAGACCCAGTACTTC. Translation gives CASSPASPGAGETQYF.

This clone was seen a single time. The rearrangement uses TRBV30 and TRBJ2-5, with TRBD1 matching 7 bases. Judging by the DNA end, TRBJ2-7 fits better; the J call may be wrong. Germline V gene lookup returns CDR1 GTSNPN and CDR2 SVGIG (reference sequence). The CDR3 is 13 amino acids. The CDR3 reads CAWSATGFGEQYF. The CDR3 DNA is TGTGCCTGGAGTGCGACAGGGTTCGGCGAGCAGTACTTC.

The rearrangement uses TRBV9 and TRBJ2-7; D is perhaps TRBD2 (6 bases). The CDR3 consists of 15 residues. CDR1 is SGDLS and CDR2 is YYNGEE in the germline V gene. Between the trimmed V and J ends, which lost 0 bases and 2 bases, there was a span of 12 bases. CDR3 in DNA: TGTGCCAGCAGCGTAGCGTCCAGCGGGCCCTACGAGCAGTACTTC. This gives the protein CASSVASSGPYEQYF.

CDR3 amino acids: CASSLTAGGQETQYF. CDR3 in DNA: TGTGCCAGCAGCTTAACAGCGGGGGGGCAGGAGACCCAGTACTTC. The genes are TRBV7-7 and TRBJ2-5; 10 nucleotides align to TRBD2. With 2 bases clipped from V and 5 bases from J, the junction kept 5 bases outside the gene matches. Germline V gene lookup returns CDR1 SSHAT and CDR2 FNYEAQ (reference sequence). This CDR3 region has 15 residues.

This clone appeared a few times. The DNA of the CDR3 is TGCGCCAGCAGCCAAGACCTCGTCAGGGAAGATGGCTACACCTTC. It encodes CASSQDLVREDGYTF. V gene TRBV4-1 combines with J gene TRBJ1-2, with D perhaps TRBD1 (5 bases). CDR3 length: 15 residues. Germline V lookup: CDR1 MGHRA, CDR2 YSYEKL. V was cut by 0 bases and J by 6 bases, with 14 bases left in between.

The chain recombines TRBV6-5 with TRBJ2-1; the match to TRBD1 covers 7 bases. Germline assignment: CDR1 MNHEY and CDR2 SVGAGI. The CDR3 is made up of 15 amino acids. V lost 5 bases, J lost 9 bases, and 13 bases stayed unmatched. The CDR3: CASSPGTALGGEQFF. The CDR3 bases are TGTGCCAGCAGTCCCGGGACAGCCCTTGGGGGTGAGCAGTTCTTC.